These 26 T cell receptor beta chains share one sample of origin, sequenced in a study of cytomegalovirus exposure and HLA in healthy donors. Use of 60 Vbeta and 13 Jbeta primers characterized the PCR. Clones were read by immunoSEQ multiplex PCR, and TCRdb kept only the in-frame ones, dropping some. The table includes about 120,000 clones, 80% to 85% detected once. Input material: PBMCs. Every receptor here comes from a woman younger than 45 in good health and CMV-seronegative.

The rearrangement uses TRBV27 and TRBJ2-1; 9 bases match TRBD2. The junction had 5 bases not matched to a gene; V was cut back by 0 bases and J by 8 bases. The CDR3 sequence is 15 residues long. Germline V gene lookup returns CDR1 MNHEY and CDR2 SMNVEV (reference sequence). CDR3 protein: CASSLSDSGSDEQFF. The CDR3 DNA follows: TGTGCCAGCAGTTTATCTGATAGCGGGAGCGATGAGCAGTTCTTC.

V and J are TRBV5-6 and TRBJ2-6; D perhaps matches TRBD2 (6 bases). Germline CDR1 SGHDT, CDR2 YYEEEE. The V end lost 2 bases, the J end lost 0 bases, and 6 bases lay between the germline ends. This CDR3 has 15 amino acids. The DNA of the CDR3 is TGTGCCAGCAGCTTCGGGGGCTCTGGGGCCAACGTCCTGACTTTC. It codes for CASSFGGSGANVLTF. The complete variable domain, with remaining parts taken from reference TRBV5-6 and TRBJ2-6, reads DAGVTQSPTHLIKTRGQQVTLRCSPKSGHDTVSWYQQALGQGPQFIFQYYEEEERQRGNFPDRFSGHQFPNYSSELNVNALLLGDSALYLCASSFGGSGANVLTFGAGSRLTVL.

The DNA for the CDR3 is TGTGCCAGCAGCTCTCCTAAGACTAGAGATACGCAGTATTTT. Translating it yields CASSSPKTRDTQYF. The chain employs TRBV28 and TRBJ2-3; D possibly corresponds to TRBD2 (6 bases). The CDR3 loop spans 14 amino acids. CDR1 MDHEN and CDR2 SYDVKM come from the germline V gene. The ends were cut back, 6 bases at V and 5 bases at J, with 15 bases in the middle.

The V and J genes are TRBV5-1 and TRBJ2-7; 10 nucleotides match TRBD2. Per germline, CDR1 SGHRS and CDR2 YFSETQ. V gave up 3 bases and J gave up 4 bases; unmatched junction bases: 7. The CDR3 runs to 15 residues. The CDR3 spells CASSSTGTSAYEQYF. CDR3 nucleotides: TGCGCCAGCAGCTCAACCGGGACTAGCGCGTACGAGCAGTACTTC.

The V gene is TRBV5-1, the J gene TRBJ2-7, with 13 bases that match TRBD2. J gave up 0 bases and V 2 bases, and 5 bases lay outside the gene matches. Germline CDR1 is SGHRS and CDR2 is YFSETQ. The CDR3 is 17 amino acids. The CDR3 coding sequence is TGCGCCAGCAGCTTCGGACTAGCGGGAGATAGCTCCTACGAGCAGTACTTC. Protein: CASSFGLAGDSSYEQYF. Together with reference TRBV5-1 and TRBJ2-7, the CDR3 gives the full variable domain: KAGVTQTPRYLIKTRGQQVTLSCSPISGHRSVSWYQQTPGQGLQFLFEYFSETQRNKGNFPGRFSGRQFSNSRSEMNVSTLELGDSALYLCASSFGLAGDSSYEQYFGPGTRLTVT.

The genes are TRBV7-6 and TRBJ2-1, with TRBD2 identical over 11 bases. V lost 6 bases and J lost 4; bases outside the gene matches: 5. The CDR3 runs to 15 residues. CDR1 SGHVS and CDR2 FNYEAQ come from the germline V gene. The CDR3 bases are TGTGCCAGCAGGCGACTAGCGGGAACTTACAATGAGCAGTTCTTC. It yields the protein CASRRLAGTYNEQFF. The full variable domain, in which reference TRBV7-6 and TRBJ2-1 provide the parts outside the CDR3, is GAGVSQSPRYKVTKRGQDVALRCDPISGHVSLYWYRQALGQGPEFLTYFNYEAQQDKSGLPNDRFSAERPEGSISTLTIQRTEQRDSAMYRCASRRLAGTYNEQFFGPGTRLTVL.

The CDR3 nucleotides read TGTGCCAGCAGCAAATCCTTCGGGACTAGCGGGAGGGGACGAGGTACGGATGAGCAGTTCTTC. It translates to CASSKSFGTSGRGRGTDEQFF. J is TRBJ2-1 and V is TRBV28; 16 bases agree with TRBD2. Germline loops: CDR1 MDHEN, CDR2 SYDVKM. Unmatched junction bases numbered 22, after V lost 6 bases and J lost 8 bases. This CDR3 contains 21 residues.

The chain carries TRBV29-1 and TRBJ2-5; 10 bases match TRBD1. The CDR3 is 18 amino acids. Trimming removed 5 bases from V and 2 bases from J; junction bases left unmatched: 17. CDR1 is SQVTM, CDR2 ANQGSEA, per germline. The CDR3 spells CSVLGAKGQGDPQETQYF. The CDR3 DNA sequence: TGCAGCGTTTTGGGGGCGAAAGGACAGGGGGACCCTCAAGAGACCCAGTACTTC.

V is TRBV19 and J is TRBJ1-2; D gene ambiguous. With 7 bases removed from V and 0 bases from J, the gap between germline ends came to 6 bases. This CDR3 is 12 amino acids long. Germline CDR1 is LNHDA and CDR2 is SQIVND (reference sequence). The CDR3 spells CASNSANYGYTF. CDR3 in DNA: TGTGCCAGTAACAGTGCTAACTATGGCTACACCTTC.

CDR3 DNA: TGTGCCAGCAGTTCGGTTGAGGGAGGATACTACGAGCAGTACTTC. Amino acids: CASSSVEGGYYEQYF. This chain uses TRBV6-6 with TRBJ2-7; weak D call: TRBD2 (6 bases). Trimming removed 4 bases at V and 3 bases at J, with 16 bases between. Germline V gene lookup returns CDR1 MNHNY and CDR2 SVGAGI (reference sequence). This CDR3 is built from 15 residues.

The chain is built from TRBV9 and TRBJ2-1; tentative D call: TRBD1 (6 bases). V was trimmed by 0 bases and J by 5 bases, leaving 15 bases between them. CDR1 and CDR2 from the germline V gene are SGDLS and YYNGEE. CDR3 length equals 16 residues. CDR3 nucleotide sequence: TGTGCCAGCAGCGTAGTTGGGGGCCAAGCCGACAATGAGCAGTTCTTC. It yields the protein CASSVVGGQADNEQFF.

This chain joins TRBV7-2 and TRBJ1-4; a weak D match, TRBD1 (5 bases). V lost 4 bases, J lost 5 bases, and 14 bases lay in between. CDR1 and CDR2 (germline): SGHTA, FQGNSA. The CDR3 extends over 15 amino acids. The CDR3 spells CASSSSGTPNEKLFF. The CDR3 DNA sequence: TGTGCCAGCAGCTCCTCCGGGACTCCGAATGAAAAACTGTTTTTT.

This chain uses TRBV30 with TRBJ1-2; the match to TRBD1 covers 10 bases. V lost 0 bases and J lost 6; bases outside the gene matches: 7. In germline, CDR1 is GTSNPN, CDR2 SVGIG (reference sequence). The CDR3 length is 15 residues. As DNA, the CDR3 is TGTGCCTGGAGTGTACGGGGGACAGGGGTCAATGGCTACACCTTC. This sequence encodes CAWSVRGTGVNGYTF.

The sample holds one count of this clone. This chain links TRBV7-8 with TRBJ2-7, with 7 bases identical to TRBD1. V was clipped by 5 bases and J by 5 bases; unmatched bases: 3. The CDR3 totals 12 residues. Germline-derived CDR1 and CDR2 are SGHVS and FQNEAQ. CDR3: CASSPTGNEQYF. CDR3 DNA: TGTGCCAGCAGCCCGACAGGGAACGAGCAGTACTTC.

This chain uses TRBV7-3 with TRBJ2-5; 14 bases are a match to TRBD2. The CDR3 has 16 amino acids. Germline assignment: CDR1 SGHTA and CDR2 FQGTGA. J was trimmed by 5 bases and V by 5 bases; bases with no gene match: 7. The CDR3 sequence: CASSRTGLAGAETQYF. CDR3 sequence (DNA): TGTGCCAGCAGCCGAACGGGACTAGCGGGAGCCGAGACCCAGTACTTC. The full variable domain, rest sourced from reference TRBV7-3 and TRBJ2-5, is GAGVSQTPSNKVTEKGKYVELRCDPISGHTALYWYRQSLGQGPEFLIYFQGTGAADDSGLPNDRFFAVRPEGSVSTLKIQRTERGDSAVYLCASSRTGLAGAETQYFGPGTRLLVL.

The chain joins TRBV28 to TRBJ2-7, with a tentative D call TRBD2 (6 bases). V was cut by 5 bases and J by 0 bases, with 17 bases left in between. Germline CDR1 MDHEN, CDR2 SYDVKM. CDR3 length: 16 amino acids. The CDR3 DNA sequence: TGTGCCAGCAGTCGATTACGAAGCGGGCGCTCCTACGAGCAGTACTTC. This encodes CASSRLRSGRSYEQYF.

This sequence joins TRBV27 and TRBJ2-7; 11 bases are a match to TRBD2. Trimming at V came to 6 bases and at J to 6 bases, leaving 4 bases not matched to a gene. Germline V gene data show CDR1 as MNHEY and CDR2 as SMNVEV (reference sequence). The CDR3 totals 13 residues. CDR3 in DNA: TGTGCCAGCAGCACACTAGCGGGAGTCGAGCAGTACTTC. It yields the protein CASSTLAGVEQYF.

The table lists this clone with a few counts. The gene calls are TRBV7-9 and TRBJ2-7; 8 positions agree with TRBD1. This CDR3 comprises 14 residues. Per germline, CDR1 SEHNR and CDR2 FQNEAQ (reference sequence). Unmatched junction bases numbered 8, after V lost 5 bases and J lost 5 bases. For the CDR3, the DNA is TGTGCCAGCAGCCTGGACAGGGCTTCCGACGAGCAGTACTTC. It encodes CASSLDRASDEQYF.

The chain joins TRBV6-1 to TRBJ2-1, with 8 bases fitting TRBD1. V shed 5 bases and J 8 bases; nucleotides not matched to a gene: 8. This CDR3 has 14 amino acids. Germline V gives CDR1 MNHNS, CDR2 SASEGT. CDR3 region: CASSWTGNKDEQFF. CDR3 coding DNA: TGTGCCAGCAGTTGGACAGGGAACAAGGATGAGCAGTTCTTC.

This chain joins TRBV5-1 and TRBJ1-1; no firm D call. V was clipped by 4 bases and J by 4 bases, with 14 bases between them. This CDR3 comprises 14 residues. CDR1 and CDR2 (germline): SGHRS, YFSETQ. Here the CDR3 DNA reads TGCGCCAGCAGCGTCGACACCCGGGGCACTGAAGCTTTCTTT. This codes for CASSVDTRGTEAFF.

The rearrangement uses TRBV6-5 and TRBJ1-1, with D maybe TRBD1 (6 bases). Germline V gene sequence: CDR1 MNHEY, CDR2 SVGAGI. The CDR3 is 14 amino acids. Trimming removed 4 bases at V and 0 bases at J, with 9 bases between. CDR3 DNA: TGTGCCAGCAGTTTAAGGACAGTGAACACTGAAGCTTTCTTT. It codes for CASSLRTVNTEAFF.

A single count supports this clone. At one of its ends the junction is not consistent with the germline gene, which may arise from a read error. The rearrangement joins TRBV7-9 to TRBJ1-4, with unresolved D. The CDR3 spans 12 residues. In germline, CDR1 is SEHNR, CDR2 FQNEAQ (reference sequence). The CDR3 DNA is TGTTCCAGCAGCTTACCCGTCGGAAAACTGTTTTTT. Translating it yields CSSSLPVGKLFF.

As concerns this clone: This CDR3 is also generated by other DNA sequences in the sample. This chain uses TRBV6-6 with TRBJ2-2; D gene unclear. Germline CDR1 and CDR2: MNHNY and SVGAGI (reference sequence). The CDR3 contains 14 residues. Trimming stripped 7 bases from V and 4 bases from J, with 13 bases between. The CDR3 loop is CASIDPPGTGELFF. In nucleotides, the CDR3 is TGTGCCAGCATCGATCCCCCGGGCACCGGGGAGCTGTTTTTT.

This sequence joins TRBV5-1 and TRBJ1-1; 9 bases are shared with TRBD1. Germline-derived CDR1 and CDR2 are SGHRS and YFSETQ. The ends lost 4 bases at V and 4 bases at J; junction bases unmatched: 2. CDR3 size: 13 residues. The CDR3 DNA is TGCGCCAGCAGCCCGGGACAGGGCACTGAAGCTTTCTTT. As protein: CASSPGQGTEAFF.

This chain joins TRBV10-3 and TRBJ2-7; weak D call: TRBD2 (6 bases). The V end lost 5 bases, the J end lost 5 bases, and 16 bases lay between the germline ends. CDR3 length: 14 amino acids. The germline V gene encodes CDR1 ENHRY and CDR2 SYGVKD. For the CDR3, the DNA is TGTGCCATCAGTTCCCCGACGGGCGGGAACGAGCAGTACTTC. Residues: CAISSPTGGNEQYF.

This CDR3 reads CASTPAGGDSYEQYF. The CDR3 DNA reads TGTGCCAGTACCCCCGCGGGGGGGGACTCCTACGAGCAGTACTTC. The chain is built from TRBV19 and TRBJ2-7, with 9 bases identical to TRBD2. Trimming at V came to 7 bases and at J to 0 bases, leaving 7 bases not matched to a gene. Germline V lookup: CDR1 LNHDA, CDR2 SQIVND (reference sequence). The CDR3 runs to 15 residues.